This is a list of T cell receptor beta chains from one sample in a study of CD8 T cells in ankylosing spondylitis. TCRdb re-analysed the 5' RACE reads in MiXCR, keeping a single row per CDR3 protein. The sample consists of about 340,000 distinct CDR3 sequences, roughly 8% of them appearing once. The material sequenced was blood, either unsorted or a sorted T cell fraction (not recorded which). These receptors originate from a male donor with ankylosing spondylitis. The CDR3 runs from the conserved cysteine through the conserved F or W. A D gene is named only where the DNA matches it firmly.

>TRBJ2-1|TRBD2|TRBV20-1
CSAFGTSGSRRSYNEQFF
>TRBJ2-7|TRBD1|TRBV29-1
CSVSGTGDGEQYF
>TRBJ2-1|NA|TRBV4-3
CASSQDQGLGNEQFF
>TRBJ2-7|NA|TRBV4-2
CASSQEGLLREQYF
>TRBJ2-1|NA|TRBV5-1
CASSLGGREAEQFF
>TRBJ2-1|NA|TRBV6-5
CASSYSWGAEHNEQFF
>TRBJ2-2|TRBD1|TRBV28
CASSLSLPHRGPGELFF
>TRBJ2-5|TRBD2|TRBV5-1
CASSGPPSGSGETQYF
>TRBJ2-1|TRBD2|TRBV3-1
CASSHVRLGGRGEQFF
>TRBJ2-1|NA|TRBV7-2
CASRLTRGSNEQFF
>TRBJ2-1|TRBD2|TRBV29-1
CSVEPTSGLYNEQFF
>TRBJ2-7|TRBD2|TRBV6-2/TRBV6-3
CASSYLAGDYEQYF
>TRBJ1-1|NA|TRBV6-1
CASSEIAGSREAFF
>TRBJ2-3|NA|TRBV6-4
CASSDSGQGTQYF
>TRBJ2-3|NA|TRBV9
CASNNIPTDTQYF
>TRBJ2-7|TRBD1|TRBV7-6
CASSLAIGTAEQYF
>TRBJ2-7|NA|TRBV20-1
CSAVGPSRPPLYEQYF
>TRBJ1-5|NA|TRBV27
CASSLFGENQPQHF
>TRBJ2-1|NA|TRBV3-1
CASSQSGTSSYNEQFF
>TRBJ2-2|NA|TRBV28
CASTPRGGAVTGELFF
>TRBJ2-1|TRBD2|TRBV5-1
CASSLRGLEINNEQFF
>TRBJ2-3|TRBD2|TRBV15
CATSRAGLAGRDTQYF
>TRBJ2-2|NA|TRBV7-2
CASSSMTPLGSTGELFF